This T cell receptor beta chain stems from a study of neoadjuvant anti-PD-1 for oral cavity cancer. General observations from the study: Non-responders to neoadjuvant nivolumab had significantly more clonal PBMC T cells than responders.

Documented time point: after neoadjuvant nivolumab, at surgical resection. PBMCs were not maintained or expanded in culture before analysis. The CDR3 extends over 19 amino acids. The germline V gene has CDR1 MNHEY and CDR2 SMNVEV (reference sequence). V was shortened by 0 bases and J by 3 bases, with 20 bases between the two germline ends. Comment on this clone: The antigen is unknown.

The protocol was immunoSEQ multiplex PCR, while the TCRdb copy is restricted to in-frame clones and leaves out a portion. Among approximately 13,000 clones listed, 60% to 75% were seen once. The clonotype was recovered from a person aged 40-85 years with oral cavity squamous cell carcinoma. Sequencing was performed on PBMCs, taken after nivolumab (anti-PD-1) treatment. This chain links TRBV27 with TRBJ2-2; TRBD2 is a possible D gene (5 bases). CDR3 protein: CASSLSGRAALGDTGELFF. The CDR3 DNA sequence: TGTGCCAGCAGTTTATCAGGGCGAGCGGCCCTCGGTGACACCGGGGAGCTGTTTTTT.